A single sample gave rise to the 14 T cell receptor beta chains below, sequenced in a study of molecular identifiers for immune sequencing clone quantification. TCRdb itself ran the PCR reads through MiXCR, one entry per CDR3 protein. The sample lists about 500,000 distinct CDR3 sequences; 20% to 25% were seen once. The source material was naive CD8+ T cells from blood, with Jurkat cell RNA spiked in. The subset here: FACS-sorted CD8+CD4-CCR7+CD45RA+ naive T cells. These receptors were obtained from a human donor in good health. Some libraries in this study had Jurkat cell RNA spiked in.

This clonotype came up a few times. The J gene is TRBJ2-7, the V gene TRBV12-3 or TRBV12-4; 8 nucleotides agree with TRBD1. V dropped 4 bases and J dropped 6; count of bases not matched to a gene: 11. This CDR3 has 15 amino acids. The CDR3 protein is CASSYSGTGVSEQYF. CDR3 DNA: TGTGCCAGCAGTTATTCCGGGACAGGAGTCTCCGAGCAGTACTTC.

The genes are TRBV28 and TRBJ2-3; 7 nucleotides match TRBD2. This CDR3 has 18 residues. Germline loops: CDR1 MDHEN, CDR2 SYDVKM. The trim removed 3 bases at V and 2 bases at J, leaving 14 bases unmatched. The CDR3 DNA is TGTGCCAGCAGTTTTGGGCGGGAGCCTCCCCGGAACACAGATACGCAGTATTTT. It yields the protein CASSFGREPPRNTDTQYF.

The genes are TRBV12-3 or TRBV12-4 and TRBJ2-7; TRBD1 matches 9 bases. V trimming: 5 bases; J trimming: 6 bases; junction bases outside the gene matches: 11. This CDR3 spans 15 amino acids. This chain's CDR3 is CASSPTPGTGSEQYF. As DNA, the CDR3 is TGTGCCAGCAGTCCCACCCCCGGGACAGGGAGCGAGCAGTACTTC.

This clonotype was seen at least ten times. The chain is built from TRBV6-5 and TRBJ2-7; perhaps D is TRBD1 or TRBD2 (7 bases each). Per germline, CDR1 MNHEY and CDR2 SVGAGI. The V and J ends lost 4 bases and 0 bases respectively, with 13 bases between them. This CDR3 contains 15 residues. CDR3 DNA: TGTGCCAGCAGTTCAGGGGGGGGAAGCTCCTACGAGCAGTACTTC. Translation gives CASSSGGGSSYEQYF.

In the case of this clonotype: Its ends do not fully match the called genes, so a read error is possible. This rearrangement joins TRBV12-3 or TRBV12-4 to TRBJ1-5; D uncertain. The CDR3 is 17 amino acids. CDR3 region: CAGSRLYRENSNQPQHF. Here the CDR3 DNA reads TGTGCCGGCAGCCGCCTATACCGCGAGAATAGCAATCAGCCCCAGCATTTT.

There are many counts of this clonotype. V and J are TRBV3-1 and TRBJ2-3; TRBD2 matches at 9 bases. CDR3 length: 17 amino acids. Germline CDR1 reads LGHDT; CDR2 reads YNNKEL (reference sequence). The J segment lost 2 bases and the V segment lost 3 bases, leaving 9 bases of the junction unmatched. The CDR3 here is CASSHVSGGPITDTQYF. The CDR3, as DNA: TGTGCCAGCAGCCATGTAAGCGGGGGGCCGATCACAGATACGCAGTATTTT.

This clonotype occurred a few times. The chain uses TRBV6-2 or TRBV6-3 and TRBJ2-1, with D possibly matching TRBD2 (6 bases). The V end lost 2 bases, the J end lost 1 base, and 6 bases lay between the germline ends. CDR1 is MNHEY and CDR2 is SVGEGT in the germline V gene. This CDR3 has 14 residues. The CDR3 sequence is CASSYRGSYNEQFF. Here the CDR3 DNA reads TGTGCCAGCAGTTACCGGGGGTCCTACAATGAGCAGTTCTTC.

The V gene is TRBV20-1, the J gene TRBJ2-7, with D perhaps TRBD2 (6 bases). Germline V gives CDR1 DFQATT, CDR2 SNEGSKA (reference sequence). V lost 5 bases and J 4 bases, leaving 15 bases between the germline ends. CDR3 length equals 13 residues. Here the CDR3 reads CSAPGTGLYEQYF. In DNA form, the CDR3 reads TGCAGTGCTCCCGGGACGGGACTTTACGAGCAGTACTTC.

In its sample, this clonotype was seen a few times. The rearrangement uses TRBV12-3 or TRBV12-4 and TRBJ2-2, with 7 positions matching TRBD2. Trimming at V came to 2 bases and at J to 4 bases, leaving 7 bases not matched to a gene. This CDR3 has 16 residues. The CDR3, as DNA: TGTGCCAGCAGTTTATCCCCGGGGGAGGGCACCGGGGAGCTGTTTTTT. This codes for CASSLSPGEGTGELFF.

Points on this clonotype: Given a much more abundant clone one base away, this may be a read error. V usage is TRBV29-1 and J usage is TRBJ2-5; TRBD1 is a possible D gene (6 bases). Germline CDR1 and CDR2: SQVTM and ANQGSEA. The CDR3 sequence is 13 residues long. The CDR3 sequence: CSVDIWGQETQHF. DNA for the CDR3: TGCAGCGTTGATATTTGGGGGCAAGAGACCCAGCACTTC.

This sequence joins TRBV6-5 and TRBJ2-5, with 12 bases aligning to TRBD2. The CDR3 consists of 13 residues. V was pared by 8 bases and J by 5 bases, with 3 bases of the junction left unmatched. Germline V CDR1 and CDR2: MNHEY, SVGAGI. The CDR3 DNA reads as TGTGCCAGCCAGGGACTAGCGGGTGAGACCCAGTACTTC. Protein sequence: CASQGLAGETQYF.

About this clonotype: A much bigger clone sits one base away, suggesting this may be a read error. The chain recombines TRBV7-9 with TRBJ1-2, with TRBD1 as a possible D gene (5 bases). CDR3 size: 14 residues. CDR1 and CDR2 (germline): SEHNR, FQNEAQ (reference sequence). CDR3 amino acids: CASSLISGNHGCTF. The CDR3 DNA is TGTGCCAGCAGCTTAATTTCAGGGAACCATGGCTGCACCTTC.

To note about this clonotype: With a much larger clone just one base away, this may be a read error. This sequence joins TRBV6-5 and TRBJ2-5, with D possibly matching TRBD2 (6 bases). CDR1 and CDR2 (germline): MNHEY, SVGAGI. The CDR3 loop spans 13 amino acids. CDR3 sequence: CASRLAFQGTQYF. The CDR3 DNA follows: TGTGCCAGCAGGCTAGCGTTCCAAGGGACCCAGTACTTC.

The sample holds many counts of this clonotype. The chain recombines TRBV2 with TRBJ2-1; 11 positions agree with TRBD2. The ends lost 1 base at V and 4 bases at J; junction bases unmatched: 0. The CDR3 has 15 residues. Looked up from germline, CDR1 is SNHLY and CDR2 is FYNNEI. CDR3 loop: CASSEGLAGYNEQFF. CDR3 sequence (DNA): TGTGCCAGCAGTGAAGGACTAGCGGGATACAATGAGCAGTTCTTC. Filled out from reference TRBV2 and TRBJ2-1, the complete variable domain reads EPEVTQTPSHQVTQMGQEVILRCVPISNHLYFYWYRQILGQKVEFLVSFYNNEISEKSEIFDDQFSVERPDGSNFTLKIRSTKLEDSAMYFCASSEGLAGYNEQFFGPGTRLTVL.